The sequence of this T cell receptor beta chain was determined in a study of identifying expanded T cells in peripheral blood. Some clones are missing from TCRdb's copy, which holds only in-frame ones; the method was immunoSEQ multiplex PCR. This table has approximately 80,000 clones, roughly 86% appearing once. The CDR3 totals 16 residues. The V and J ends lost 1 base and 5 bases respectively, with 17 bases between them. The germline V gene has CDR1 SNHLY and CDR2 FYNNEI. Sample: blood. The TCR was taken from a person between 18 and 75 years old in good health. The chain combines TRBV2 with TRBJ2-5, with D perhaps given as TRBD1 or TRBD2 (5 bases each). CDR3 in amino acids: CASSEGVTADGETQYF. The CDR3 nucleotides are TGTGCCAGCAGTGAAGGGGTGACAGCGGATGGGGAGACCCAGTACTTC.